This T cell receptor beta chain stems from a study of T cells expressing NK-cell markers. Turning to the study itself: Sorted CD3+CD56+NKG2C+, CD3+CD56+NKG2C- and CD3+CD56-NKG2C+ T cells supplied TCR beta repertoires. Seven donors tested HCMV-seropositive and one tested seronegative among the eight sequenced.

CDR1 is MNHEY, CDR2 SMNVEV, per germline (reference sequence). There are 15 residues in the CDR3. TCRdb re-called the 5' RACE reads and gives one entry per CDR3 protein, without DNA. The table lists 550,000 to 600,000 distinct CDR3 sequences. Comment on this clonotype: Its cognate antigen is unknown.

Findings and limits, study-wide: The share of CD8+ T cells held by dominant NKG2C+ clonotypes was about 1.0-8% in roughly 6 donors. Evidence did not settle whether expanded NKG2C+ T cell clones targeted HCMV.

The V and J genes are TRBV27 and TRBJ2-3; no DNA is available, so the TRBD2 call from TCRdb remains unchecked. Sample: blood T cells: a sorted CD56 or NKG2C T cell subset, CD4+ or CD8+ T cells, or bulk PBMC T cells (not recorded which). This clonotype was obtained from a man between 18 and 29 years old in good health. The CDR3 here is CASSLTAGEADTQYF.